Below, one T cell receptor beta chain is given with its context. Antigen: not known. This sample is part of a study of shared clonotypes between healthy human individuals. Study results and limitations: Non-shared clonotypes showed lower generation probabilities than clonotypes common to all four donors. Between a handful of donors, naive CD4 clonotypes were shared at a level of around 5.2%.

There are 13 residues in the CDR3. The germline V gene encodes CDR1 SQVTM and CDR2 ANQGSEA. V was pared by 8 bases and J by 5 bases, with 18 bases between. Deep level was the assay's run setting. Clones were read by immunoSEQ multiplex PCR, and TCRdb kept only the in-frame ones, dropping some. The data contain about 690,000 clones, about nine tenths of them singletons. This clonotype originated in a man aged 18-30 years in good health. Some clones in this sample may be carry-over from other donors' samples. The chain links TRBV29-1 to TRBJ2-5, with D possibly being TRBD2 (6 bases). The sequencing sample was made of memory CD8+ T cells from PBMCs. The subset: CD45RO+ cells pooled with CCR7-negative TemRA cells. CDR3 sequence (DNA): TGCAGCCTAACGCCGCAGGCGGGGGAGACCCAGTACTTC. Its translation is CSLTPQAGETQYF.